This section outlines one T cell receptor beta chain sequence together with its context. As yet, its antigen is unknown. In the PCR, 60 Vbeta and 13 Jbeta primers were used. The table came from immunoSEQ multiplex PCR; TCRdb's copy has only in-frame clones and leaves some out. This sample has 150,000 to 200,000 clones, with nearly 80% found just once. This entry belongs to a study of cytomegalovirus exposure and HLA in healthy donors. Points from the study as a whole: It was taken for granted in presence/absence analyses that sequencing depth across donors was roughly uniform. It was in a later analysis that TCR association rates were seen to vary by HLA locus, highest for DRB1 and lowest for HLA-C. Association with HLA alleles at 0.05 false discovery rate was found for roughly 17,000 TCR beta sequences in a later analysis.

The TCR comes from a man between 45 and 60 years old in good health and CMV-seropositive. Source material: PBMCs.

The CDR3 spells CASSLAETGTAKNIQYF. In DNA form, the CDR3 reads TGCGCCAGCAGCTTGGCCGAAACAGGGACAGCCAAAAACATTCAGTACTTC. The V gene is TRBV5-1, the J gene TRBJ2-4; weak D call: TRBD1 (6 bases). The CDR3 contains 17 residues. Germline CDR1 and CDR2: SGHRS and YFSETQ. Trimming pared 0 bases from V and 0 bases from J, leaving 13 bases between. The full variable domain, its missing parts supplied by reference TRBV5-1 and TRBJ2-4, is KAGVTQTPRYLIKTRGQQVTLSCSPISGHRSVSWYQQTPGQGLQFLFEYFSETQRNKGNFPGRFSGRQFSNSRSEMNVSTLELGDSALYLCASSLAETGTAKNIQYFGAGTRLSVL.